The 24 T cell receptor beta chains presented below share a single source sample, sequenced in a study of cytomegalovirus exposure and HLA in healthy donors. Vbeta (60) and Jbeta (13) primers were used in the PCR. The table came from immunoSEQ multiplex PCR; TCRdb's copy has only in-frame clones and leaves some out. Found here are approximately 120,000 clones, under 85% of them singletons; the top ten hold around 8.5%. Specimen: PBMCs. The origin of the receptors is a woman aged 50 to 60 in good health and CMV-seropositive.

The genes are TRBV6-5 and TRBJ2-1, with D possibly matching TRBD1 (6 bases). Germline lookup yields CDR1 MNHEY and CDR2 SVGAGI. CDR3 length: 15 residues. V lost 6 bases and J 4 bases, leaving 16 bases between the germline ends. The CDR3 here is CASRRGQGRYNEQFF. CDR3 DNA: TGTGCCAGCAGGAGGGGACAAGGTCGTTACAATGAGCAGTTCTTC.

This chain connects TRBV2 to TRBJ1-5, with D perhaps matching TRBD1 (6 bases). Per germline, CDR1 SNHLY and CDR2 FYNNEI. V was shortened by 3 bases and J by 2 bases, with 14 bases between the two germline ends. CDR3 length: 16 residues. The CDR3 is CASSELGARGNQPQHF. DNA for the CDR3: TGTGCCAGCAGTGAGCTGGGGGCGCGGGGCAATCAGCCCCAGCATTTT.

The rearrangement links TRBV29-1 to TRBJ2-1; 13 bases fit TRBD2. The junction had 5 bases not matched to a gene; V was cut back by 6 bases and J by 6 bases. Germline V gene sequence: CDR1 SQVTM, CDR2 ANQGSEA. CDR3 length: 14 amino acids. CDR3 in amino acids: CSVDGTSGTNEQFF. The CDR3 nucleotides are TGCAGCGTAGACGGGACTAGCGGGACCAATGAGCAGTTCTTC.

This clone has only one observation. CDR3 protein: CASSLANHNEQFF. The CDR3 bases are TGTGCCAGCTCACTGGCAAACCACAATGAGCAGTTCTTC. The chain employs TRBV18 and TRBJ2-1; D not resolved. This CDR3 has 13 amino acids. CDR1 and CDR2 from the germline V gene are KGHSH and LQKENI. Trimming removed 4 bases at V and 5 bases at J, with 9 bases between.

The chain is built from TRBV29-1 and TRBJ2-7, with unresolved D. The CDR3 has 13 amino acids. Trimming cost V 6 bases and J 0 bases, with 12 bases left between them. Germline CDR1 SQVTM, CDR2 ANQGSEA. DNA for the CDR3: TGCAGCGTGAATTCTAGAAACTCCTACGAGCAGTACTTC. Translated, it gives CSVNSRNSYEQYF.

The chain couples TRBV9 to TRBJ2-7; TRBD1 might be the D (6 bases). There are 15 residues in the CDR3. Trimming stripped 0 bases from V and 4 bases from J, with 14 bases between. Germline CDR1 reads SGDLS; CDR2 reads YYNGEE. The CDR3 nucleotides are TGTGCCAGCAGCGTAGGTAAGGGGGTGGAATACGAGCAGTACTTC. Its translation: CASSVGKGVEYEQYF.

In its sample, this clone was seen a few times. The chain is built from TRBV18 and TRBJ1-4; 8 nucleotides agree with TRBD1. The length of the CDR3 is 13 residues. Germline-derived CDR1 and CDR2 are KGHSH and LQKENI. With V trimmed by 6 bases and J by 8 bases, 5 bases remained unmatched. As DNA, the CDR3 is TGTGCCAGCTCCCGGGACAGGAGAGAAAAACTGTTTTTT. Protein: CASSRDRREKLFF.

The chain links TRBV4-1 to TRBJ2-5, with 9 bases that match TRBD2. The CDR3 runs 17 residues. Germline assignment: CDR1 MGHRA and CDR2 YSYEKL. After removal of 4 bases from V and 2 bases from J, the junction contained 11 bases not matched to a gene. The CDR3 loop is CASSRAGGGGWQETQYF. The CDR3 DNA is TGCGCCAGCAGCCGAGCTGGCGGGGGGGGGTGGCAAGAGACCCAGTACTTC.

The chain recombines TRBV30 with TRBJ2-3, with 7 nucleotides matching TRBD2. Per the germline V gene, CDR1 is GTSNPN and CDR2 is SVGIG (reference sequence). The CDR3 runs to 14 residues. Unmatched junction bases numbered 15, after V lost 5 bases and J lost 10 bases. CDR3 sequence reads: CAWGLGGPAGAQYF. DNA of the CDR3: TGTGCCTGGGGGCTCGGGGGTCCCGCGGGAGCGCAGTATTTT.

The chain recombines TRBV10-1 with TRBJ2-7, with 7 bases that match TRBD1. Germline V gene sequence: CDR1 WNHNN, CDR2 SYGVQD (reference sequence). This CDR3 comprises 13 residues. J gave up 7 bases and V 11 bases, and 14 bases lay outside the gene matches. CDR3 sequence (DNA): TGCGCCCGGGCAGACAGGGAGCGAAGGGAGCAGTACTTC. Translation gives CARADRERREQYF.

There are a few counts of this clone. The J gene is TRBJ2-3, the V gene TRBV7-2; TRBD2 matches at 7 bases. The CDR3 totals 16 residues. V lost 4 bases, J lost 3 bases, and 10 bases stayed unmatched. Germline V gene data show CDR1 as SGHTA and CDR2 as FQGNSA. The chain's CDR3 is CASSSQSGAGTDTQYF. In nucleotides, the CDR3 is TGTGCCAGCAGCTCCCAAAGCGGGGCGGGGACAGATACGCAGTATTTT.

The rearrangement uses TRBV10-3 and TRBJ2-3; TRBD1 might be the D (5 bases). The V gene's germline CDR1 is ENHRY and CDR2 SYGVKD. V was trimmed by 7 bases and J by 6 bases, leaving 14 bases between them. The CDR3 runs to 13 residues. The CDR3 reads CAITPSGADTQYF. DNA of the CDR3: TGTGCCATCACACCTAGTGGGGCGGATACGCAGTATTTT.

The chain recombines TRBV29-1 with TRBJ1-1, with D possibly matching TRBD1 (6 bases). Germline CDR1 and CDR2: SQVTM and ANQGSEA. V lost 2 bases, J lost 5 bases, and 12 bases lay in between. The CDR3 contains 13 residues. The CDR3, as DNA: TGCAGCGTTGAATGGGCAGGGGAAACTGAAGCTTTCTTT. Residues: CSVEWAGETEAFF.

The CDR3 region is CASSQQLLFWYNEQFF. CDR3 DNA sequence: TGCGCCAGCAGCCAACAACTCCTCTTTTGGTACAATGAGCAGTTCTTC. This chain links TRBV4-3 with TRBJ2-1; D is uncertain. The CDR3 has 16 amino acids. V was pared by 2 bases and J by 4 bases, with 15 bases between. Germline V CDR1 and CDR2: LGHNA, YSLEER.

This sequence joins TRBV19 and TRBJ2-5; 10 bases fit TRBD2. The J call may be incorrect, as the DNA end agrees better with TRBJ2-7. The CDR3 contains 17 residues. Germline loops: CDR1 LNHDA, CDR2 SQIVND (reference sequence). CDR3 nucleotide sequence: TGTGCCAGTAGTCCCTCTAGCGGGGGATCACCTTACTACGAGCAGTACTTC. This encodes CASSPSSGGSPYYEQYF.

The genes are TRBV7-9 and TRBJ2-3, with D unclear. The V gene lost 2 bases and the J gene lost 2 bases, with 11 bases spanning the gap. CDR1 SEHNR and CDR2 FQNEAQ come from the germline V gene (reference sequence). CDR3 length: 15 amino acids. Written as DNA, the CDR3 is TGTGCCAGCAGCTTAACTGAGGTTACCACAGATACGCAGTATTTT. As protein: CASSLTEVTTDTQYF.

This clone has only one observation. The chain joins TRBV30 to TRBJ2-7; D not certain. The CDR3 consists of 12 residues. From germline, CDR1 is GTSNPN and CDR2 SVGIG (reference sequence). Deletions cut 3 bases from V and 9 bases from J, with 15 bases between. The CDR3 reads CAWRIANSGQYF. As DNA, the CDR3 is TGTGCCTGGAGGATTGCGAATTCTGGGCAGTACTTC. The full variable domain, with the rest looked up from reference TRBV30 and TRBJ2-7, is SQTIHQWPATLVQPVGSPLSLECTVEGTSNPNLYWYRQAAGRGLQLLFYSVGIGQISSEVPQNLSASRPQDRQFILSSKKLLLSDSGFYLCAWRIANSGQYFGPGTRLTVT.

This clone has more than one count but fewer than ten. The rearrangement uses TRBV30 and TRBJ2-7, with D possibly being TRBD1 (5 bases). The V gene's germline CDR1 is GTSNPN and CDR2 SVGIG (reference sequence). The CDR3 totals 14 residues. V was pared by 2 bases and J by 1 base, with 12 bases between. The CDR3 loop reads CAWSLAGQSYEQYF. The DNA of the CDR3 is TGTGCCTGGAGTCTGGCAGGGCAGTCCTACGAGCAGTACTTC. The whole variable domain, filled in from reference TRBV30 and TRBJ2-7, reads SQTIHQWPATLVQPVGSPLSLECTVEGTSNPNLYWYRQAAGRGLQLLFYSVGIGQISSEVPQNLSASRPQDRQFILSSKKLLLSDSGFYLCAWSLAGQSYEQYFGPGTRLTVT.

J is TRBJ1-1 and V is TRBV7-9; TRBD1 agrees at 9 bases. With V trimmed by 5 bases and J by 0 bases, 4 bases remained unmatched. CDR3 length equals 15 residues. Per the germline V gene, CDR1 is SEHNR and CDR2 is FQNEAQ (reference sequence). Here the CDR3 reads CASSVGQGLNTEAFF. The CDR3 nucleotides are TGTGCCAGCAGCGTAGGACAGGGGCTGAACACTGAAGCTTTCTTT.

V usage is TRBV7-2 and J usage is TRBJ1-2; no definite D call. This CDR3 is 15 amino acids long. The germline V and J ends were trimmed by 1 base and 1 base, with 10 bases remaining between them. CDR1 and CDR2 (germline): SGHTA, FQGNSA. In DNA form, the CDR3 reads TGTGCCAGCAGCTTAGTGTCGGGTGTTAACTATGGCTACACCTTC. This codes for CASSLVSGVNYGYTF.

In this sample, this clone turned up once. The chain links TRBV5-1 to TRBJ2-5; 12 nucleotides line up with TRBD1. This CDR3 is 16 amino acids long. Trimming removed 4 bases from V and 5 bases from J; junction bases left unmatched: 9. In germline, CDR1 is SGHRS, CDR2 YFSETQ. The CDR3 sequence is CASSLHRDRGLETQYF. Written as DNA, the CDR3 is TGCGCCAGCAGCCTCCACCGGGACAGGGGGCTGGAGACCCAGTACTTC.

This clone showed up just once. The V call is TRBV5-6, the J call TRBJ2-3; tentative D call: TRBD1 (6 bases). V lost 0 bases to trimming and J lost 4 bases, with 9 bases between them. Germline-derived CDR1 and CDR2 are SGHDT and YYEEEE. The length of the CDR3 is 14 residues. The CDR3 DNA is TGTGCCAGCAGCTTGGCCCCAGGGGCAGATACGCAGTATTTT. It specifies CASSLAPGADTQYF.

This rearrangement joins TRBV30 to TRBJ1-2, with D perhaps matching TRBD1 (5 bases). Trimming cost V 0 bases and J 4 bases, with 12 bases left between them. Germline assignment: CDR1 GTSNPN and CDR2 SVGIG (reference sequence). This CDR3 spans 14 amino acids. CDR3 nucleotides: TGTGCCTGGAGTGTTGGCGGGGGGGGCTATGGCTACACCTTC. It specifies CAWSVGGGGYGYTF.

The chain joins TRBV5-1 to TRBJ2-7; 16 bases are a match to TRBD2. V lost 4 bases to trimming and J lost 3 bases; unmatched junction nucleotides: 7. The germline V gene has CDR1 SGHRS and CDR2 YFSETQ. The CDR3 runs to 17 residues. CDR3: CASSPGLAGGSYYEQYF. The CDR3 nucleotides read TGCGCCAGCAGCCCGGGACTAGCGGGAGGGAGCTACTACGAGCAGTACTTC.